Below, 21 T cell receptor beta chains from the same sample are listed, as sequenced in a study of T-cell memory formation after mild COVID-19. TCRdb processed the 5' RACE reads anew with MiXCR; each CDR3 protein has one entry. There are about 350,000 distinct CDR3 sequences in the sample; 20% to 25% occur only once, and roughly 23% lies in the top ten. The sequenced sample was PBMCs or a T cell subset sorted from them (not recorded which). The source is a young man who had mild COVID-19 (a few samples of this study predate the infection). Cell type and time point are not known.

This clonotype was recorded a few times. The chain combines TRBV20-1 with TRBJ1-3; 7 bases are shared with TRBD1. CDR3 length equals 15 residues. The J segment lost 3 bases and the V segment lost 5 bases, leaving 10 bases of the junction unmatched. Germline V CDR1 and CDR2: DFQATT, SNEGSKA (reference sequence). The CDR3 DNA is TGCAGTGCTGAATTCCCAGGGGGTGGTGGAAACACCATATATTTT. It specifies CSAEFPGGGGNTIYF.

The V and J genes are TRBV6-2 or TRBV6-3 and TRBJ2-1; D perhaps matches TRBD2 (5 bases). Germline lookup yields CDR1 MNHEY and CDR2 SVGEGT. The CDR3 extends over 16 amino acids. The V gene lost 6 bases and the J gene lost 1 base, with 16 bases spanning the gap. CDR3: CASSRREVGSYNEQFF. In DNA, the CDR3 is TGTGCCAGCAGCCGACGGGAAGTTGGGTCCTACAATGAGCAGTTCTTC.

J is TRBJ1-1 and V is TRBV2, with 8 positions matching TRBD1. CDR1 is SNHLY, CDR2 FYNNEI, per germline. V shed 3 bases and J 7 bases; nucleotides not matched to a gene: 7. This CDR3 is 14 amino acids long. The CDR3 coding sequence is TGTGCCAGCAGTGAGAAGAGGACAGGGCATGAAGCTTTCTTT. It yields the protein CASSEKRTGHEAFF. The variable domain in full, completed from reference TRBV2 and TRBJ1-1, reads EPEVTQTPSHQVTQMGQEVILRCVPISNHLYFYWYRQILGQKVEFLVSFYNNEISEKSEIFDDQFSVERPDGSNFTLKIRSTKLEDSAMYFCASSEKRTGHEAFFGQGTRLTVV.

V and J are TRBV21-1 and TRBJ2-4; the listed D gene, TRBD1, was not tested against the DNA. TRBV21-1 is a recognized pseudogene. This CDR3 has 22 amino acids. The CDR3 DNA sequence: TGTGCCAGCAGCAAAAAACGCGCGAAACAGGGGTATTTATCCATAGCCAAAAACATTCAGTACTTC. Protein sequence: CASSKKRAKQGYLSIAKNIQYF.

The chain combines TRBV2 with TRBJ2-5; the D is unclear. Germline loops: CDR1 SNHLY, CDR2 FYNNEI. Trimming stripped 7 bases from V and 2 bases from J, with 11 bases between. CDR3 size: 13 residues. CDR3 sequence (DNA): TGTGCCAGCACCGCAGAGATTCAAGAGACCCAGTACTTC. The encoded protein is CASTAEIQETQYF.

This clonotype has a handful of counts. The genes are TRBV7-2 and TRBJ1-4; TRBD1 might be the D (5 bases). The V gene lost 1 base and the J gene lost 5 bases, with 8 bases spanning the gap. Germline V gene data show CDR1 as SGHTA and CDR2 as FQGNSA. The CDR3 spans 14 residues. The CDR3 reads CASSLGSGNEKLFF. In nucleotides, the CDR3 is TGTGCCAGCAGCTTAGGGTCAGGGAATGAAAAACTGTTTTTT.

This clonotype was detected a few times. V and J are TRBV12-3 or TRBV12-4 and TRBJ2-7; 8 nucleotides align to TRBD1. V was clipped by 7 bases and J by 3 bases; unmatched bases: 8. The CDR3 spans 14 residues. Written as DNA, the CDR3 is TGTGCCAGCACCAGACAGGGGAAGGGCTACGAGCAGTACTTC. It encodes CASTRQGKGYEQYF.

This clonotype was detected only a few times. J is TRBJ2-1 and V is TRBV6-5; TRBD2 agrees at 7 bases. Trimming cost V 5 bases and J 2 bases; bases outside gene matches: 3. Germline CDR1 reads MNHEY; CDR2 reads SVGAGI. The CDR3 runs to 14 residues. The DNA for the CDR3 is TGTGCCAGCAGTCCCGGACTAGCCTACAATGAGCAGTTCTTC. As protein: CASSPGLAYNEQFF.

A remark on this clonotype: Being one base from a much bigger clone, this may be a read error. V is TRBV7-9 and J is TRBJ2-5; no clear D gene. Germline assignment: CDR1 SEHNR and CDR2 FQNEAQ (reference sequence). This CDR3 is 12 amino acids long. The DNA for the CDR3 is TGTGCCAGCAGCCTGTACCACGAGACCCAGTACTTC. It specifies CASSLYHETQYF.

This clonotype came up a few times. The V call is TRBV4-3, the J call TRBJ1-5; TRBD1 matches 7 bases. The germline gives CDR1 LGHNA, CDR2 YSLEER. V shed 3 bases, J shed 7 bases, and the junction held 9 bases outside the gene matches. The length of the CDR3 is 15 residues. This CDR3 reads CASSQGLAGGQPQHF. CDR3 DNA sequence: TGCGCCAGCAGCCAGGGATTGGCAGGGGGGCAGCCCCAGCATTTT.

The chain links TRBV27 to TRBJ2-3; TRBD2 aligns across 11 bases. The CDR3 runs to 14 residues. J gave up 5 bases and V 4 bases, and 2 bases lay outside the gene matches. Germline V gene lookup returns CDR1 MNHEY and CDR2 SMNVEV (reference sequence). CDR3: CASSSTSGEDTQYF. Here the CDR3 DNA reads TGTGCCAGCAGTTCGACTAGCGGGGAAGATACGCAGTATTTT.

The sample holds a few counts of this clonotype. This chain links TRBV20-1 with TRBJ1-1; TRBD1 aligns across 7 bases. V shed 0 bases, J shed 1 base, and the junction held 11 bases outside the gene matches. The CDR3 has 17 amino acids. Germline CDR1 reads DFQATT; CDR2 reads SNEGSKA (reference sequence). The CDR3 region has the DNA TGCAGTGCTAGAGATTCCAGAGCCGGGACAGCGAACACTGAAGCTTTCTTT. Its translation: CSARDSRAGTANTEAFF.

This clonotype was seen many times. V and J are TRBV6-5 and TRBJ2-7; TRBD1 might be the D (5 bases). V gave up 10 bases and J gave up 5 bases, with 12 bases separating them. Germline CDR1 is MNHEY and CDR2 is SVGAGI. The CDR3 is made up of 11 amino acids. CDR3 loop: CATDSHHEQYF. Written as DNA, the CDR3 is TGTGCCACCGACAGTCACCACGAGCAGTACTTC.

This clonotype occurred a few times. The CDR3: CASSQDRGTGLATGELFF. The CDR3 DNA is TGTGCCAGCAGCCAAGATCGAGGGACAGGGTTGGCCACCGGGGAGCTGTTTTTT. V usage is TRBV14 and J usage is TRBJ2-2, with TRBD1 matching 9 bases. CDR1 and CDR2 from the germline V gene are SGHDN and FVKESK. Trimming removed 0 bases from V and 4 bases from J; junction bases left unmatched: 9. CDR3 length: 18 amino acids.

V gene TRBV29-1 combines with J gene TRBJ1-1; D unresolved. Per germline, CDR1 SQVTM and CDR2 ANQGSEA. The CDR3 loop spans 10 amino acids. V lost 3 bases and J lost 3, with 2 bases in between. CDR3 sequence (DNA): TGCAGCGTTGAGCACACTGAAGCTTTCTTT. It codes for CSVEHTEAFF.

Ten or more counts support this clonotype. The gene calls are TRBV5-1 and TRBJ2-1, with D possibly being TRBD2 (6 bases). The CDR3 extends over 13 amino acids. CDR1 and CDR2 (germline): SGHRS, YFSETQ. Trimming removed 6 bases at V and 6 bases at J, with 13 bases between. The CDR3 DNA is TGCGCCAGCATGGAGGGCTTGGGCAATGAGCAGTTCTTC. Residues: CASMEGLGNEQFF.

This chain links TRBV11-2 with TRBJ2-3, with a weak D call TRBD2 (6 bases). This CDR3 region has 14 residues. V dropped 5 bases and J dropped 4 bases, with 13 bases sitting between them. Germline assignment: CDR1 SGHAT and CDR2 FQNNGV. In DNA, the CDR3 is TGTGCCAGCAGCCCCAGCGGGTGGGCAGATACGCAGTATTTT. Translating it yields CASSPSGWADTQYF.

The V and J genes are TRBV7-2 and TRBJ2-2; a weak D match, TRBD2 (5 bases). This CDR3 is built from 14 residues. Germline CDR1 is SGHTA and CDR2 is FQGNSA. Trimming removed 6 bases at V and 5 bases at J, with 13 bases between. CDR3 sequence reads: CASRVWTGTGELFF. The CDR3 nucleotides read TGTGCCAGCAGAGTCTGGACGGGGACCGGGGAGCTGTTTTTT.

The V and J genes are TRBV5-1 and TRBJ2-1, with 8 positions matching TRBD1. The CDR3 extends over 18 amino acids. V shed 0 bases and J 10 bases; nucleotides not matched to a gene: 18. Germline V gene lookup returns CDR1 SGHRS and CDR2 YFSETQ. The DNA for the CDR3 is TGCGCCAGCAGCTTGGCGATGTTTAGCGGACAGGGTTATTGGGAGCAGTTCTTC. Protein product: CASSLAMFSGQGYWEQFF. The full variable domain, with the rest looked up from reference TRBV5-1 and TRBJ2-1, is KAGVTQTPRYLIKTRGQQVTLSCSPISGHRSVSWYQQTPGQGLQFLFEYFSETQRNKGNFPGRFSGRQFSNSRSEMNVSTLELGDSALYLCASSLAMFSGQGYWEQFFGPGTRLTVL.

This chain joins TRBV5-1 and TRBJ1-5, with D possibly being TRBD1 (6 bases). Germline V CDR1 and CDR2: SGHRS, YFSETQ. Trimming shortened V by 4 bases and J by 8 bases, and 16 bases separated the two germline ends. The CDR3 is 14 amino acids. CDR3 DNA sequence: TGCGCCAGCAGCCCCACAGGGATGGCCGAGCCCCAGCATTTT. Amino acid sequence: CASSPTGMAEPQHF.

The rearrangement joins TRBV7-9 to TRBJ2-6, with TRBD2 as a possible D gene (5 bases). V was clipped by 0 bases and J by 0 bases, with 15 bases between them. The CDR3 has 19 residues. Germline assignment: CDR1 SEHNR and CDR2 FQNEAQ (reference sequence). Written as DNA, the CDR3 is TGTGCCAGCAGCTTAGCGCGGGCCAGGACCCCCTCTGGGGCCAACGTCCTGACTTTC. Amino acids: CASSLARARTPSGANVLTF.